This record concerns one T cell receptor (beta chain) sequence. Its specificity is unknown. UMI-tagged 5'RACE template switching yielded the TCR beta cDNA. TCRdb reprocessed the 5' RACE reads and keeps a single row for each CDR3 protein, giving no DNA. The specimen's table records fewer than 200,000 distinct CDR3 sequences. This entry belongs to a study of T cells expressing NK-cell markers. The study, taken as a whole, reports: It remained uncertain whether the expanded NKG2C+ T cell clones were specific for HCMV antigens. The CD3+CD56-NKG2C+ fraction was also led by these clonotypes in a few donors. Dominant NKG2C+ clonotypes accounted for roughly 1.0-8% of CD8+ T cells in about 6 donors.

Germline loops: CDR1 MGHRA, CDR2 YSYEKL. This CDR3 region has 13 residues. This clonotype was sampled from a woman aged 18-69 years in good health. J is TRBJ2-1 and V is TRBV4-1; TCRdb outputs TRBD2, but without DNA this stays unchecked. Specimen: blood T cells: a sorted CD56 or NKG2C T cell subset, CD4+ or CD8+ T cells, or bulk PBMC T cells (not recorded which). This CDR3 reads CASSQATSDEQFF.